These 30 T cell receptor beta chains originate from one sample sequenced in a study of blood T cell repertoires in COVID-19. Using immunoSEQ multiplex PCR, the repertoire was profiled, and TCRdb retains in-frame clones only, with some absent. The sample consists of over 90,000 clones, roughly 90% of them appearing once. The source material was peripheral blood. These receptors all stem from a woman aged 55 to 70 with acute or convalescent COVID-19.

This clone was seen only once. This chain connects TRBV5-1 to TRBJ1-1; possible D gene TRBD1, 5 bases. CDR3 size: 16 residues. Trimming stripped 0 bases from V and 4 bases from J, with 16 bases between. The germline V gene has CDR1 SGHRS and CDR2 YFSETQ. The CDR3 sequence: CASSLAGTAGSTEAFF. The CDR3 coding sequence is TGCGCCAGCAGCTTGGCGGGGACCGCGGGGAGCACTGAAGCTTTCTTT.

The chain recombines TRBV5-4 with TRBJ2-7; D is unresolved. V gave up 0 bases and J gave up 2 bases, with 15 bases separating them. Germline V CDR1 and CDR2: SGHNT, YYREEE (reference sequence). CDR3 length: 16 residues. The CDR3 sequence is CASSLGGLGGTYEQYF. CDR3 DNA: TGTGCCAGCAGCTTGGGCGGCCTCGGTGGAACCTACGAGCAGTACTTC. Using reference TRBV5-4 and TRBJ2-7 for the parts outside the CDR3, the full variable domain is ETGVTQSPTHLIKTRGQQVTLRCSSQSGHNTVSWYQQALGQGPQFIFQYYREEENGRGNFPPRFSGLQFPNYSSELNVNALELDDSALYLCASSLGGLGGTYEQYFGPGTRLTVT.

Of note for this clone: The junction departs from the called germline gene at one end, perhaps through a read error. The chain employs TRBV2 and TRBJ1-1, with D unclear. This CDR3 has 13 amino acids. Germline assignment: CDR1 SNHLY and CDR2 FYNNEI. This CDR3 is CASREGRVTEAFF. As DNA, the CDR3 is TGTGCCAGCAGGGAAGGGAGGGTAACTGAAGCTTTCTTT.

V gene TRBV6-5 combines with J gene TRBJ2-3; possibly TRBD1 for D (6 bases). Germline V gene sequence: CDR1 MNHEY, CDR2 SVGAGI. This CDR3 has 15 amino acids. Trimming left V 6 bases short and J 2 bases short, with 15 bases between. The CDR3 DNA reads TGTGCCAGCAGCCTTCAGGGGCAATTCACAGATACGCAGTATTTT. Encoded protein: CASSLQGQFTDTQYF.

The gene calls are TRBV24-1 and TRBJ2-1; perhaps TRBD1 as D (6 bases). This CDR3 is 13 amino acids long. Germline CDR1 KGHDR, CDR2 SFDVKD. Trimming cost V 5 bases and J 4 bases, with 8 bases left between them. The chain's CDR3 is CATSAQGYNEQFF. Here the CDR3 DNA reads TGTGCCACCAGTGCACAGGGTTACAATGAGCAGTTCTTC.

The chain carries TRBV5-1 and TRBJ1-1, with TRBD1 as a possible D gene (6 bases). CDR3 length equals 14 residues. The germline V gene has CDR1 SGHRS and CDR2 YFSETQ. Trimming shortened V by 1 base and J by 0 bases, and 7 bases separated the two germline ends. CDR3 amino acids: CASSLTGMNTEAFF. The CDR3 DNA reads TGCGCCAGCAGCTTGACAGGGATGAACACTGAAGCTTTCTTT. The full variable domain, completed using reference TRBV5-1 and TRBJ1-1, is KAGVTQTPRYLIKTRGQQVTLSCSPISGHRSVSWYQQTPGQGLQFLFEYFSETQRNKGNFPGRFSGRQFSNSRSEMNVSTLELGDSALYLCASSLTGMNTEAFFGQGTRLTVV.

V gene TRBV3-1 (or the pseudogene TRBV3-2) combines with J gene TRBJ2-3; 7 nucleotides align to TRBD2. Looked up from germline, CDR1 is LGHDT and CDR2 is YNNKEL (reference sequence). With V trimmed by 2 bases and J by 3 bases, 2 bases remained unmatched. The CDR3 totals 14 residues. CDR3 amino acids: CASSQWEGTDTQYF. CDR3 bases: TGTGCCAGCAGCCAATGGGAGGGAACAGATACGCAGTATTTT.

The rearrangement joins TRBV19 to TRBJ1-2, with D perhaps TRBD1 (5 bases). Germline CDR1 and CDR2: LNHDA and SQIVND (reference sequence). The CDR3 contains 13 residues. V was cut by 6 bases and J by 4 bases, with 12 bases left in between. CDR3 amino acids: CASRPTATYGYTF. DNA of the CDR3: TGTGCCAGTAGACCGACAGCAACCTATGGCTACACCTTC.

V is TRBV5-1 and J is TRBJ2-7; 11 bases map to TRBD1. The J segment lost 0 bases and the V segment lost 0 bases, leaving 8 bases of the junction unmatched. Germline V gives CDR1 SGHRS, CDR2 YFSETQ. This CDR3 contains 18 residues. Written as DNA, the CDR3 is TGCGCCAGCAGCTTGGAGGGACAGGGGGTTTTTAGCTCCTACGAGCAGTACTTC. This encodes CASSLEGQGVFSSYEQYF.

CDR3 nucleotides: TGTGCCAGCAACTTTGGGGGCAGGGGACACAATGAGCAGTTCTTC. Translated: CASNFGGRGHNEQFF. The chain uses TRBV7-9 and TRBJ2-1, with D maybe TRBD1 (6 bases). V shed 7 bases and J shed 5 bases, with 18 bases lying between them. CDR3 size: 15 residues. CDR1 and CDR2 (germline): SEHNR, FQNEAQ (reference sequence).

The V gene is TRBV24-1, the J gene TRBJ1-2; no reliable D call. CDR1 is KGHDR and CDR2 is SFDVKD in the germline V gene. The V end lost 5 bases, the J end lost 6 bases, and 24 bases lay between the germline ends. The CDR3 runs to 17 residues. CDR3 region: CATSGAEPGPRGDGYTF. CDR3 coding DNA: TGTGCCACCAGTGGAGCCGAACCGGGCCCCCGGGGAGATGGCTACACCTTC.

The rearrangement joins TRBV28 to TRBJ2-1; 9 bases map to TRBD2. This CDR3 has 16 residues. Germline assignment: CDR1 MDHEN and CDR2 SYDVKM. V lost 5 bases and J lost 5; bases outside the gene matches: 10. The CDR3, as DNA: TGTGCCAGCAGTCCCCCCGGGAGCGGGAGGAACAATGAGCAGTTCTTC. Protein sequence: CASSPPGSGRNNEQFF. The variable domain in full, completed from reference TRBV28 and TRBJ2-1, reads DVKVTQSSRYLVKRTGEKVFLECVQDMDHENMFWYRQDPGLGLRLIYFSYDVKMKEKGDIPEGYSVSREKKERFSLILESASTNQTSMYLCASSPPGSGRNNEQFFGPGTRLTVL.

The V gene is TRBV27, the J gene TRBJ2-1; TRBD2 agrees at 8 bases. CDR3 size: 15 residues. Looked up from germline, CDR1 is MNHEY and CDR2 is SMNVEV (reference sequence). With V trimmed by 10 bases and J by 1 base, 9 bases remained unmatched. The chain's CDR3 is CATTTLAGSYNEQFF. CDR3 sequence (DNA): TGTGCCACCACCACCCTAGCGGGTTCCTACAATGAGCAGTTCTTC.

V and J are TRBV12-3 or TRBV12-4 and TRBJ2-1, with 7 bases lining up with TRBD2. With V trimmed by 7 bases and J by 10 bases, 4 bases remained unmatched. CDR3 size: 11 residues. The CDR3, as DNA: TGTGCCAGCAATTCCGGGAGGGAGCAGTTCTTC. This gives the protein CASNSGREQFF.

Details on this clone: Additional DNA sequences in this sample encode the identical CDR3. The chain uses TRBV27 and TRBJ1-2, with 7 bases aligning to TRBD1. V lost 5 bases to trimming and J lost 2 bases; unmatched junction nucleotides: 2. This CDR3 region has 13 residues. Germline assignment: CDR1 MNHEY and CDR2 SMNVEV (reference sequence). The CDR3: CASSRDRNYGYTF. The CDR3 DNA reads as TGTGCCAGCAGTCGGGACAGAAACTATGGCTACACCTTC.

CDR3 region: CASSPSTGYGYTF. Written as DNA, the CDR3 is TGTGCCAGCAGTCCATCGACAGGGTATGGCTACACCTTC. The chain combines TRBV28 with TRBJ1-2; TRBD1 aligns across 7 bases. The V segment lost 5 bases and the J segment 5 bases; nucleotides outside the gene matches: 5. Looked up from germline, CDR1 is MDHEN and CDR2 is SYDVKM. The CDR3 is 13 residues long.

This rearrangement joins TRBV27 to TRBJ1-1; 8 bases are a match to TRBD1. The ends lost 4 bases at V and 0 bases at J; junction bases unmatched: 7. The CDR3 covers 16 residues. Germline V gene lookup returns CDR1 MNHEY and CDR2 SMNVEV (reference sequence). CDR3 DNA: TGTGCCAGCAGTTCCCTCAAGACAGGGGTGAACACTGAAGCTTTCTTT. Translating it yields CASSSLKTGVNTEAFF.

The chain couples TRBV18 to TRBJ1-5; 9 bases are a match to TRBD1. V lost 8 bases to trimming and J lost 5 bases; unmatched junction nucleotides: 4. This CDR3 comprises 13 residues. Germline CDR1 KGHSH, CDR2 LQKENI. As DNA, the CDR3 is TGTGCCAGCCGGACAGGGGCCGATCAGCCCCAGCATTTT. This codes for CASRTGADQPQHF.

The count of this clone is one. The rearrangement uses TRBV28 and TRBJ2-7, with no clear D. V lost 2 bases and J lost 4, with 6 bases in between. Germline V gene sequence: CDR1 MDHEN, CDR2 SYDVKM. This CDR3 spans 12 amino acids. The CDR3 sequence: CASSLTSYEQYF. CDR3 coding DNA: TGTGCCAGCAGTTTAACCAGTTACGAGCAGTACTTC.

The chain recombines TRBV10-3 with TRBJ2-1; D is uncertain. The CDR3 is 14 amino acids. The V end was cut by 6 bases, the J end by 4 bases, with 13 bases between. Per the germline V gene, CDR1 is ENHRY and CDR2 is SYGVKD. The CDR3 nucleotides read TGTGCCATCAGACCGGCCGACGGGTACAATGAGCAGTTCTTC. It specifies CAIRPADGYNEQFF.

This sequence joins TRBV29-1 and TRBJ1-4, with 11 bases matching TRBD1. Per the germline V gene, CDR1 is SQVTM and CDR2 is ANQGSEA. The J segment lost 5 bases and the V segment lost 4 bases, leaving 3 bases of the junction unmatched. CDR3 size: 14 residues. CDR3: CSVARTGGNEKLFF. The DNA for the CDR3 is TGCAGCGTTGCAAGGACAGGGGGCAATGAAAAACTGTTTTTT.

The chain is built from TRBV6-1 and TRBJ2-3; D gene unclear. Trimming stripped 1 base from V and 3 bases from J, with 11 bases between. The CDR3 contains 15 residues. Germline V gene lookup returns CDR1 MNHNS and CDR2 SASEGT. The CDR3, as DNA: TGTGCCAGCAGTGAAGAAAGCAGGCTGACAGATACGCAGTATTTT. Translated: CASSEESRLTDTQYF.

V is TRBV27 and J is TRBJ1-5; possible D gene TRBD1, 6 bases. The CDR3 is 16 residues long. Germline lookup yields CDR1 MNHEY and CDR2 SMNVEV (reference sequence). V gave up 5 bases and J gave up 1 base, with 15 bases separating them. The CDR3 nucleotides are TGTGCCAGCAGTGCCTCCCACACAGGGAGCAATCAGCCCCAGCATTTT. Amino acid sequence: CASSASHTGSNQPQHF.

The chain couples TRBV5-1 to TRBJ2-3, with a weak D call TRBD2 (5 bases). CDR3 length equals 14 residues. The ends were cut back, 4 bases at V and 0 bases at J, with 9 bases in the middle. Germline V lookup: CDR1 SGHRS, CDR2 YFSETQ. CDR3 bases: TGCGCCAGCAGCCGGACTTCTAGCACAGATACGCAGTATTTT. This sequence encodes CASSRTSSTDTQYF.

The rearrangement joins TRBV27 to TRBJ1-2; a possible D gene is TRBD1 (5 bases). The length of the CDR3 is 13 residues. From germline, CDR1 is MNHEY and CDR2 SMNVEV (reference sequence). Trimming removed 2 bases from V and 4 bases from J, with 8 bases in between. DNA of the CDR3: TGTGCCAGCAGTTTAACAGGACGCTATGGCTACACCTTC. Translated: CASSLTGRYGYTF.

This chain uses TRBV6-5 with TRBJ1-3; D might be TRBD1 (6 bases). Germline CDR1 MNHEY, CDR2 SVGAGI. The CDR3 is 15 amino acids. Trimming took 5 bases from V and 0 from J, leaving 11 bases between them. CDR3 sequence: CASSPDSFSGNTIYF. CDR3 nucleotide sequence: TGTGCCAGCAGTCCGGACAGTTTCTCTGGAAACACCATATATTTT.

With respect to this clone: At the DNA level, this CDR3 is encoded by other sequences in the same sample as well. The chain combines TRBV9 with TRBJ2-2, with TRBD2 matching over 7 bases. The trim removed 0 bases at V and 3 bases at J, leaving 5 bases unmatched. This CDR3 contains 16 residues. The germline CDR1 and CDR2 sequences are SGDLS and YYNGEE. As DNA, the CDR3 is TGTGCCAGCAGCGTAGAGGGCGGGAGAGACACCGGGGAGCTGTTTTTT. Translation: CASSVEGGRDTGELFF.

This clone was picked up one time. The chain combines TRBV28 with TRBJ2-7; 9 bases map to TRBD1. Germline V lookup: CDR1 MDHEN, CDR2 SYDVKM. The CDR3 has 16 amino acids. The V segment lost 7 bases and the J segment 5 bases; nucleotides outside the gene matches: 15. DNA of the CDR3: TGTGCCAGCACCTTACCCCCTTACAGGGGGCGAAACGAGCAGTACTTC. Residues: CASTLPPYRGRNEQYF.

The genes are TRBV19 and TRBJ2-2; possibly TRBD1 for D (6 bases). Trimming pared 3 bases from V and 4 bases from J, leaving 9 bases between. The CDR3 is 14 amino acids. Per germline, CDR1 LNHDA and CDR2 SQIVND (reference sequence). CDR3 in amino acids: CASSIRGGTGELFF. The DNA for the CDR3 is TGTGCCAGTAGTATCAGGGGTGGCACCGGGGAGCTGTTTTTT.

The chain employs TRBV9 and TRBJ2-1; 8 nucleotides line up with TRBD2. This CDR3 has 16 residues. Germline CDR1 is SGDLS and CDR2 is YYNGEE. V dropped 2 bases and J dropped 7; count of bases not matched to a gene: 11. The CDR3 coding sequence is TGTGCCAGCAGCGTCCCCCGAGGCGGGGGGAGGAATGAGCAGTTCTTC. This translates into CASSVPRGGGRNEQFF.